These 18 T cell receptor beta chains came from one sample sequenced in a study of blood T cell repertoires in COVID-19. Clones were read by immunoSEQ multiplex PCR, and TCRdb kept only the in-frame ones, dropping some. The sample carries 200,000 or so clones, under 90% recorded once. Source material: peripheral blood. Receptors were obtained from a person aged 65 to 79 with COVID-19, enrolled during active disease.

DNA of the CDR3: TGTGCCAGCAGCCTGAATTTAGGACAGGGAAACAATGAGCAGTTCTTC. Translated, it gives CASSLNLGQGNNEQFF. The chain links TRBV6-4 to TRBJ2-1; 8 nucleotides match TRBD1. This CDR3 is 16 amino acids long. Germline V gives CDR1 MRHNA, CDR2 SNTAGT. The junction had 12 bases not matched to a gene; V was cut back by 6 bases and J by 5 bases.

This chain joins TRBV9 and TRBJ2-5; D is unresolved. V shed 0 bases and J shed 1 base, with 7 bases lying between them. This CDR3 is 14 amino acids long. Germline-derived CDR1 and CDR2 are SGDLS and YYNGEE. CDR3 sequence: CASSVGTAQETQYF. The CDR3 nucleotides read TGTGCCAGCAGCGTAGGTACAGCCCAAGAGACCCAGTACTTC.

This sequence joins TRBV28 and TRBJ2-7; D is unclear. Per germline, CDR1 MDHEN and CDR2 SYDVKM. V lost 1 base and J 6 bases, leaving 7 bases between the germline ends. CDR3 length equals 12 residues. The CDR3: CASSLSATEQYF. The CDR3, as DNA: TGTGCCAGCAGTTTATCAGCGACCGAGCAGTACTTC.

The chain recombines TRBV5-1 with TRBJ2-5; the D gene is possibly TRBD1 (6 bases). Trimming cost V 0 bases and J 4 bases, with 7 bases left between them. In germline, CDR1 is SGHRS, CDR2 YFSETQ. The CDR3 sequence is 13 residues long. The CDR3 DNA is TGCGCCAGCAGCTTGGTAGGGGGAGAGACCCAGTACTTC. It codes for CASSLVGGETQYF.

The rearrangement joins TRBV28 to TRBJ2-5; maybe TRBD1 (6 bases). The germline CDR1 and CDR2 sequences are MDHEN and SYDVKM. The CDR3 sequence is 16 residues long. The V and J ends lost 4 bases and 4 bases respectively, with 19 bases between them. The chain's CDR3 is CASSSRVLMDRETQYF. The DNA for the CDR3 is TGTGCCAGCAGTTCAAGGGTGTTGATGGACAGAGAGACCCAGTACTTC.

The rearrangement uses TRBV6-5 and TRBJ1-2; 7 bases are a match to TRBD1. The V segment lost 6 bases and the J segment 4 bases; nucleotides outside the gene matches: 11. CDR1 and CDR2 from the germline V gene are MNHEY and SVGAGI. The CDR3 length is 15 residues. In DNA, the CDR3 is TGTGCCAGCAGAGTAGACAGGGAGTTTCTCTATGGCTACACCTTC. Translating it yields CASRVDREFLYGYTF.

This clone has only one observation. V and J are TRBV28 and TRBJ1-2; D ambiguous. The CDR3 length is 11 residues. Germline CDR1 reads MDHEN; CDR2 reads SYDVKM. Trimming removed 6 bases at V and 5 bases at J, with 7 bases between. CDR3 bases: TGTGCCAGCAGCGGACTTTATGGCTACACCTTC. Amino acid sequence: CASSGLYGYTF.

The rearrangement links TRBV7-9 to TRBJ1-5, with unresolved D. Germline V gene sequence: CDR1 SEHNR, CDR2 FQNEAQ (reference sequence). CDR3 length: 16 residues. V dropped 5 bases and J dropped 1 base, with 15 bases sitting between them. The CDR3 coding sequence is TGTGCCAGCAGCCCATCCTATGGCGGGAGCAATCAGCCCCAGCATTTT. Translated, it gives CASSPSYGGSNQPQHF.

The V and J genes are TRBV7-9 and TRBJ1-1; 8 nucleotides line up with TRBD1. Germline V gives CDR1 SEHNR, CDR2 FQNEAQ (reference sequence). The CDR3 runs 17 residues. The V segment lost 5 bases and the J segment 0 bases; nucleotides outside the gene matches: 11. CDR3 protein: CASSQPSGGSMNTEAFF. The CDR3 region has the DNA TGTGCCAGCAGCCAACCCTCAGGGGGCTCTATGAACACTGAAGCTTTCTTT.

V and J are TRBV27 and TRBJ2-7, with a possible D match to TRBD1 (5 bases). Germline CDR1 and CDR2: MNHEY and SMNVEV (reference sequence). This CDR3 is 14 amino acids long. Trimming pared 6 bases from V and 0 bases from J, leaving 12 bases between. CDR3 amino acids: CASRETESSYEQYF. The CDR3 region has the DNA TGTGCCAGCAGGGAGACAGAGAGCTCCTACGAGCAGTACTTC.

The rearrangement joins TRBV4-3 to TRBJ1-4; D uncertain. The CDR3 runs to 13 residues. Germline CDR1 and CDR2: LGHNA and YSLEER. The V end was cut by 4 bases, the J end by 4 bases, with 7 bases between. The CDR3 DNA reads TGCGCCAGCAGCCTCCTAATTAATGAAAAACTGTTTTTT. As protein: CASSLLINEKLFF.

V and J are TRBV24-1 and TRBJ2-5, with 9 nucleotides matching TRBD1. Germline trimming cut 4 bases from V and 5 bases from J; bases unmatched to any gene: 16. The CDR3 has 18 amino acids. Germline values: CDR1 KGHDR, CDR2 SFDVKD. CDR3 nucleotide sequence: TGTGCCACCAGTGACCCCCGGGTGACAGGGGGAGGTGGGGAGACCCAGTACTTC. This gives the protein CATSDPRVTGGGGETQYF.

This sequence joins TRBV29-1 and TRBJ2-2; D is unclear. The CDR3 runs to 13 residues. Trimming removed 4 bases at V and 0 bases at J, with 6 bases between. CDR1 and CDR2 from the germline V gene are SQVTM and ANQGSEA. The CDR3 here is CSVGHSNTGELFF. CDR3 DNA: TGCAGCGTTGGGCATTCGAACACCGGGGAGCTGTTTTTT.

This clone was seen just once. The chain recombines TRBV5-5 with TRBJ1-4; 7 bases line up with TRBD1. The V and J ends lost 0 bases and 5 bases, in that order; junction bases with no gene match: 4. The V gene's germline CDR1 is SGHKS and CDR2 YYEKEE (reference sequence). CDR3 size: 15 residues. This chain's CDR3 is CASSLEGGVNEKLFF. CDR3 sequence (DNA): TGTGCCAGCAGCTTGGAAGGGGGCGTAAATGAAAAACTGTTTTTT.

This clone was detected ten times or more. The chain has TRBV10-3 and TRBJ2-2; D ambiguous. From germline, CDR1 is ENHRY and CDR2 SYGVKD. This CDR3 comprises 14 residues. With 0 bases removed from V and 3 bases from J, the gap between germline ends came to 5 bases. CDR3 residues: CAISESADTGELFF. The CDR3 DNA sequence: TGTGCCATCAGTGAGTCGGCAGACACCGGGGAGCTGTTTTTT.

The V call is TRBV6-5, the J call TRBJ2-7, with 7 positions matching TRBD1. Trimming took 2 bases from V and 5 from J; bases not matched to a gene: 9. The CDR3 has 15 amino acids. CDR1 and CDR2 (germline): MNHEY, SVGAGI. CDR3 coding DNA: TGTGCCAGCAGTTACATCAGACCAGACAGGGACGAGCAGTACTTC. Its protein product is CASSYIRPDRDEQYF.

This clone was counted a few times. This specimen includes other DNA sequences encoding the same CDR3. The rearrangement joins TRBV7-9 to TRBJ1-2; 7 nucleotides match TRBD1. CDR1 SEHNR and CDR2 FQNEAQ come from the germline V gene (reference sequence). CDR3 length: 13 amino acids. The V gene end was trimmed by 6 bases and the J gene end by 4 bases; junction bases not matched to a gene: 5. In DNA, the CDR3 is TGTGCCAGCAGTCCACAGGGGAGCTATGGCTACACCTTC. Its translation: CASSPQGSYGYTF.

For the CDR3, the DNA is TGTGCCAGCTCAAGGGGGAGGGACGAGACCCAGTACTTC. Translating it yields CASSRGRDETQYF. This chain connects TRBV18 to TRBJ2-5, with D possibly matching TRBD2 (7 bases). Trimming took off 5 bases at V and 5 bases at J, with 12 bases between the two ends. From germline, CDR1 is KGHSH and CDR2 LQKENI. CDR3 length equals 13 residues.